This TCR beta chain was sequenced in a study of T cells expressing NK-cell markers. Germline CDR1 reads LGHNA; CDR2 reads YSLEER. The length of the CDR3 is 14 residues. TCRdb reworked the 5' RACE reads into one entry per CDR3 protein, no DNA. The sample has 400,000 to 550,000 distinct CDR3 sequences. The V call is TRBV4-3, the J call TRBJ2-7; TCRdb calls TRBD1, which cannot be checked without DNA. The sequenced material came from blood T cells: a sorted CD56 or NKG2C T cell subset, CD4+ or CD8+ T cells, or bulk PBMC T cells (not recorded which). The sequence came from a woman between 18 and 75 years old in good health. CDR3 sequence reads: CASSHGQVLYEQYF.